This T cell receptor (beta chain) was captured by sequencing in a study of blood T cell repertoires in COVID-19. Turning to the study itself: Both acute and convalescent COVID-19 samples were obtained from the United States, Italy and Spain. PBMCs, B-cell-depleted T cells, or T cells provided the cDNA or gDNA that made up the material.

How the authors handled the data: By means of reference gene primer amplification, nucleated cell counts were estimated. Method: immunoSEQ multiplex PCR; TCRdb's copy keeps in-frame clones and lacks some. That table is the source of V, J and clone size, and D and trimming were worked out from the DNA. The sample lists some 100,000 clones, about 90% occurring once. This CDR3 has 14 amino acids. V lost 4 bases and J lost 0, with 10 bases in between. Germline V gene lookup returns CDR1 SGHRS and CDR2 YFSETQ. This rearrangement joins TRBV5-1 to TRBJ1-1; D gene ambiguous. The clonotype comes from a human donor in a cohort sampled during active COVID-19. The sequencing input was peripheral blood. The CDR3 nucleotides read TGCGCCAGCAGCCCGTCCGTCGTGAACACTGAAGCTTTCTTT. Translated, it gives CASSPSVVNTEAFF.